The source of this T cell receptor beta chain is a study of T cells of healthy individuals. TCRdb re-called the 5' RACE reads with MiXCR, one entry per CDR3 protein. The data show 90,000 to 100,000 distinct CDR3 sequences, roughly 15% seen once. With V trimmed by 1 base and J by 9 bases, 6 bases remained unmatched. CDR1 LGHNA and CDR2 YNFKEQ come from the germline V gene. CDR3 length: 16 amino acids. This clonotype was counted only a few times. The TCR comes from a human donor in good health. The rearrangement joins TRBV4-2 to TRBJ2-3; 14 bases fit TRBD2. The CDR3 nucleotides are TGTGCCAGCAGCCAAGGACTAGCGGGGGGGCAGCGGACGCAGTATTTT. Protein sequence: CASSQGLAGGQRTQYF.